These T cell receptor beta chains were read from a single sample in a study of T cells after yellow fever vaccination. TCRdb reprocessed the 5' RACE reads with MiXCR, giving one entry per CDR3 protein. The sample has about 74,000 distinct CDR3 sequences, approximately 7% seen once. The sample consisted of CD8+ T cells sorted from PBMCs, taken about 5 days after the first yellow fever vaccination. Every receptor here comes from a man aged 18 to 35 who received the YFV17D yellow fever vaccine. The CDR3 runs from the conserved cysteine through the conserved F or W. Each record gives: clone size, CDR3 length, D gene, V gene, J gene, CDR3 protein, CDR3 DNA. A D gene is named only where the DNA matches it firmly. Clone size, where shown, is once, few, many, or a class for clones that have expanded.

clone_size: few; cdr3_length: 17; d_call: NA; v_call: TRBV6-1; j_call: TRBJ2-3; cdr3_aa: CASSRLTGGPITDTQYF; cdr3_nt: TGTGCCAGCAGCCGTCTCACCGGCGGACCGATCACAGATACGCAGTATTTT
clone_size: NA; cdr3_length: 18; d_call: TRBD2; v_call: TRBV15; j_call: TRBJ2-3; cdr3_aa: CATSDPSSGGGVGDTQYF; cdr3_nt: TGTGCCACCAGCGATCCCTCTAGCGGGGGCGGCGTGGGGGATACGCAGTATTTT
clone_size: few; cdr3_length: 16; d_call: NA; v_call: TRBV27; j_call: TRBJ1-4; cdr3_aa: CASSLRHAEINEKLFF; cdr3_nt: TGTGCCAGCAGTTTACGCCACGCCGAGATTAATGAAAAACTGTTTTTT
clone_size: few; cdr3_length: 15; d_call: NA; v_call: TRBV27; j_call: TRBJ2-1; cdr3_aa: CASSLYQGSYNEQFF; cdr3_nt: TGTGCCAGCAGTTTATACCAGGGCTCCTACAATGAGCAGTTCTTC
clone_size: few; cdr3_length: 15; d_call: NA; v_call: TRBV6-5; j_call: TRBJ2-5; cdr3_aa: CASSSWGGIQETQYF; cdr3_nt: TGTGCCAGCAGTTCGTGGGGGGGCATACAAGAGACCCAGTACTTC
clone_size: few; cdr3_length: 14; d_call: NA; v_call: TRBV4-1; j_call: TRBJ1-4; cdr3_aa: CASSQWSTNEKLFF; cdr3_nt: TGCGCCAGCAGCCAATGGTCAACTAATGAAAAACTGTTTTTT
clone_size: many; cdr3_length: 13; d_call: NA; v_call: TRBV7-6; j_call: TRBJ2-1; cdr3_aa: CASSRPNLNEQFF; cdr3_nt: TGTGCCAGCAGCAGACCTAACCTCAATGAGCAGTTCTTC
clone_size: many; cdr3_length: 15; d_call: TRBD2; v_call: TRBV28; j_call: TRBJ2-1; cdr3_aa: CASSLLAGGHNEQFF; cdr3_nt: TGTGCCAGCAGTTTATTAGCGGGCGGCCACAATGAGCAGTTCTTC
clone_size: many; cdr3_length: 16; d_call: TRBD1; v_call: TRBV19; j_call: TRBJ2-1; cdr3_aa: CASSISGQGTYNEQFF; cdr3_nt: TGTGCCAGTAGTATATCGGGACAGGGCACCTACAATGAGCAGTTCTTC
clone_size: few; cdr3_length: 15; d_call: TRBD2; v_call: TRBV6-5; j_call: TRBJ2-1; cdr3_aa: CASSYSRRGGNEQFF; cdr3_nt: TGTGCCAGCAGTTACTCGAGGCGGGGGGGCAATGAGCAGTTCTTC